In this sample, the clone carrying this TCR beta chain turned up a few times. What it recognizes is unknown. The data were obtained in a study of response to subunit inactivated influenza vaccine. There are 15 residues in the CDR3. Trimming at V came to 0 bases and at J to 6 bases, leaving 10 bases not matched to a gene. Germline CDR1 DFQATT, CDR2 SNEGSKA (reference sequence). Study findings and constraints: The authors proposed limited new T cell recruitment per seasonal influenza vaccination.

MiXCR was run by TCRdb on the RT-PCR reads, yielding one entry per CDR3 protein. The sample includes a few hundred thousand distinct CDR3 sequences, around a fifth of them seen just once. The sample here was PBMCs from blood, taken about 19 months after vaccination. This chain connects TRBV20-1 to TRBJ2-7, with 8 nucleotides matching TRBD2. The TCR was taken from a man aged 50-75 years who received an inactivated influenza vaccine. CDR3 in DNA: TGCAGTGCTAGAGATCTCTCGCGGGGGGACCGCGAGCAGTACTTC. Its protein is CSARDLSRGDREQYF.